Below, 29 T cell receptor beta chains from the same sample are listed, as sequenced in a study of early T cells in non-severe SARS-CoV-2 infection. TCRdb processed the 5' RACE reads anew with MiXCR; each CDR3 protein has one entry. The sample has 70,000 to 85,000 distinct CDR3 sequences, 9% to 14% seen once. The sequenced material came from whole blood. These receptors originate from an adult who was a healthcare worker with PCR-confirmed SARS-CoV-2 infection or an uninfected control (not recorded which).

This clonotype has only a few counts. The chain employs TRBV29-1 and TRBJ2-5; the D gene is possibly TRBD1 (5 bases). The CDR3 is made up of 12 amino acids. The germline V gene has CDR1 SQVTM and CDR2 ANQGSEA. Trimming pared 6 bases from V and 4 bases from J, leaving 12 bases between. In DNA, the CDR3 is TGCAGCGTCCTGACAGCAATAGAGACCCAGTACTTC. Encoded protein: CSVLTAIETQYF.

This clonotype was recorded a few times. CDR3 residues: CASSLIGLDRSYEQYF. CDR3 nucleotide sequence: TGTGCCAGCAGCTTAATCGGTTTGGACAGATCCTACGAGCAGTACTTC. The V call is TRBV7-9, the J call TRBJ2-7; tentatively, D is TRBD1 (6 bases). This CDR3 has 16 residues. The ends were cut back, 2 bases at V and 1 base at J, with 15 bases in the middle. The germline gives CDR1 SEHNR, CDR2 FQNEAQ (reference sequence).

This clonotype was observed a few times. This sequence joins TRBV28 and TRBJ1-1, with D possibly being TRBD1 (5 bases). The CDR3 length is 13 residues. Trimming cost V 3 bases and J 10 bases, with 15 bases left between them. Germline V gene data show CDR1 as MDHEN and CDR2 as SYDVKM. The chain's CDR3 is CASSLPAPGRAFF. The CDR3 region has the DNA TGTGCCAGCAGTTTGCCTGCCCCGGGGCGAGCTTTCTTT. The full variable domain, in which reference TRBV28 and TRBJ1-1 provide the parts outside the CDR3, is DVKVTQSSRYLVKRTGEKVFLECVQDMDHENMFWYRQDPGLGLRLIYFSYDVKMKEKGDIPEGYSVSREKKERFSLILESASTNQTSMYLCASSLPAPGRAFFGQGTRLTVV.

This clonotype was detected a few times. The rearrangement joins TRBV29-1 to TRBJ2-6; either TRBD1 or TRBD2 may fit D (5 bases each). From germline, CDR1 is SQVTM and CDR2 ANQGSEA. The germline V and J ends were trimmed by 4 bases and 0 bases, with 7 bases remaining between them. The CDR3 loop spans 14 amino acids. CDR3 in DNA: TGCAGCGTTGCGAGGGGCTCTGGGGCCAACGTCCTGACTTTC. This codes for CSVARGSGANVLTF.

This clonotype showed up many times. V and J are TRBV5-1 and TRBJ2-3, with 9 positions matching TRBD1. Germline CDR1 SGHRS, CDR2 YFSETQ. This CDR3 has 14 amino acids. J was trimmed by 4 bases and V by 4 bases; bases with no gene match: 4. CDR3 sequence reads: CASSGGTGPDTQYF. The CDR3 DNA follows: TGCGCCAGCAGCGGGGGGACAGGGCCAGATACGCAGTATTTT.

This clonotype was observed many times. V is TRBV7-9 and J is TRBJ2-1; a weak D match, TRBD2 (5 bases). This CDR3 has 14 residues. V lost 1 base to trimming and J lost 10 bases, with 14 bases between them. Germline loops: CDR1 SEHNR, CDR2 FQNEAQ (reference sequence). For the CDR3, the DNA is TGTGCCAGCAGCTTAGGATTGAGGGAAGGGGAGCAGTTCTTC. Translation: CASSLGLREGEQFF.

This sequence joins TRBV12-3 or TRBV12-4 and TRBJ1-2; D gene uncertain. This CDR3 region has 13 residues. The V end was cut by 4 bases, the J end by 4 bases, with 10 bases between. In nucleotides, the CDR3 is TGTGCCAGCAGTTGGACGGGCCCCTATGGCTACACCTTC. It is translated as CASSWTGPYGYTF.

This clonotype was detected a few times. The V call is TRBV14, the J call TRBJ2-7, with D tentatively TRBD1 (5 bases). Trimming took 1 base from V and 4 from J, leaving 8 bases between them. The CDR3 sequence is 13 residues long. CDR1 SGHDN and CDR2 FVKESK come from the germline V gene. DNA for the CDR3: TGTGCCAGCAGCCAAGGGGGCCCATACGAGCAGTACTTC. It codes for CASSQGGPYEQYF.

This clonotype was found a few times. One junction end disagrees with the germline gene, perhaps due to a read error. The CDR3 here is CAGSFLGGPTSTDTQYF. CDR3 nucleotide sequence: TGTGCCGGCAGCTTCCTTGGGGGGCCGACTAGCACAGATACGCAGTATTTT. V is TRBV7-9 and J is TRBJ2-3; D may be TRBD1 or TRBD2 (6 bases each). From germline, CDR1 is SEHNR and CDR2 FQNEAQ (reference sequence). This CDR3 spans 17 amino acids.

This clonotype was recorded at least ten times. The DNA for the CDR3 is TGTGCCAGCAGCTTGAGGGGTAAGTCCGGTCTCGAGCAGTACTTC. This encodes CASSLRGKSGLEQYF. The chain combines TRBV11-2 with TRBJ2-7, with D possibly being TRBD1 or TRBD2 (5 bases each). Trimming took 3 bases from V and 6 from J, leaving 18 bases between them. Germline V gives CDR1 SGHAT, CDR2 FQNNGV. The CDR3 runs 15 residues. The entire variable domain, with the rest obtained from reference TRBV11-2 and TRBJ2-7, is as follows: EAGVAQSPRYKIIEKRQSVAFWCNPISGHATLYWYQQILGQGPKLLIQFQNNGVVDDSQLPKDRFSAERLKGVDSTLKIQPAKLEDSAVYLCASSLRGKSGLEQYFGPGTRLTVT.

This clonotype appeared a few times. This chain uses TRBV3-2 with TRBJ2-1; TRBD1 is the table's D call and was not checked against the DNA. TRBV3-2 is listed as a pseudogene. CDR3 length equals 17 residues. The CDR3 DNA follows: TGTGCCAGCAGCCAAGACGGGATCGGGTACACCTACAATGAGCAGTTCTTC. Translation gives CASSQDGIGYTYNEQFF.

At least ten counts were recorded for this clonotype. The chain couples TRBV29-1 to TRBJ1-1, with TRBD1 as a possible D gene (5 bases). The CDR3 consists of 11 residues. V was shortened by 7 bases and J by 1 base, with 7 bases between the two germline ends. Germline-derived CDR1 and CDR2 are SQVTM and ANQGSEA. CDR3 nucleotides: TGCAGCGGGACACAGAACACTGAAGCTTTCTTT. It codes for CSGTQNTEAFF. Drawing the rest from reference TRBV29-1 and TRBJ1-1, the complete variable domain is SAVISQKPSRDICQRGTSLTIQCQVDSQVTMMFWYRQQPGQSLTLIATANQGSEATYESGFVIDKFPISRPNLTFSTLTVSNMSPEDSSIYLCSGTQNTEAFFGQGTRLTVV.

This clonotype was counted many times. The rearrangement uses TRBV29-1 and TRBJ2-2; 7 bases match TRBD2. Unmatched junction bases numbered 8, after V lost 4 bases and J lost 6 bases. The CDR3 is 14 amino acids. Germline V lookup: CDR1 SQVTM, CDR2 ANQGSEA. In nucleotides, the CDR3 is TGCAGCGTTGTGGGACTATCCGGAGCCGGGGAGCTGTTTTTT. Encoded protein: CSVVGLSGAGELFF.

The chain has TRBV29-1 and TRBJ2-3; D is possibly TRBD1 (6 bases). The V and J ends lost 1 base and 0 bases respectively, with 8 bases between them. CDR3 size: 14 residues. CDR1 and CDR2 from the germline V gene are SQVTM and ANQGSEA. Here the CDR3 reads CSVEGQGSTDTQYF. As DNA, the CDR3 is TGCAGCGTTGAAGGTCAGGGGAGCACAGATACGCAGTATTTT.

This clonotype was counted at least ten times. The rearrangement joins TRBV6-1 to TRBJ2-7; D not certain. Germline-derived CDR1 and CDR2 are MNHNS and SASEGT. Trimming removed 8 bases from V and 0 bases from J, with 17 bases in between. The CDR3 has 15 amino acids. CDR3 sequence: CASRANPFSSYEQYF. CDR3 sequence (DNA): TGTGCCAGCCGGGCCAACCCCTTTAGCTCCTACGAGCAGTACTTC.

Only a few counts were recorded for this clonotype. This chain links TRBV28 with TRBJ2-5; 7 positions agree with TRBD2. This CDR3 is built from 16 residues. Germline V gene sequence: CDR1 MDHEN, CDR2 SYDVKM. V lost 5 bases to trimming and J lost 2 bases; unmatched junction nucleotides: 11. CDR3: CASSGASGRPQETQYF. The CDR3 region has the DNA TGTGCCAGCAGTGGGGCTAGCGGCCGGCCTCAAGAGACCCAGTACTTC.

This clonotype was recorded a few times. The rearrangement links TRBV18 to TRBJ2-1, with D unresolved. V was cut by 5 bases and J by 6 bases, with 2 bases left in between. The CDR3 covers 10 residues. Germline CDR1 and CDR2: KGHSH and LQKENI. The CDR3 sequence: CASSSNEQFF. CDR3 nucleotide sequence: TGTGCCAGCTCATCCAATGAGCAGTTCTTC.

This clonotype has only a few counts. This chain uses TRBV10-2 with TRBJ1-2; the match to TRBD1 covers 9 bases. The CDR3 runs 14 residues. The J segment lost 2 bases and the V segment lost 5 bases, leaving 3 bases of the junction unmatched. CDR1 and CDR2 (germline): WSHSY, SAAADI. The CDR3 bases are TGCGCCAGCAGTTACGGGACAGGGAACTATGGCTACACCTTC. Amino acid sequence: CASSYGTGNYGYTF.

This clonotype was seen repeatedly, ten times or more. J is TRBJ2-5 and V is TRBV27; TRBD2 is a possible D gene (6 bases). The V end was cut by 3 bases, the J end by 7 bases, with 15 bases between. Germline V gene sequence: CDR1 MNHEY, CDR2 SMNVEV (reference sequence). The CDR3 runs 14 residues. DNA for the CDR3: TGTGCCAGCAGTTTGGGGACTCCCGAGGCGACCCAGTACTTC. It encodes CASSLGTPEATQYF.

In this sample, this clonotype turned up many times. The CDR3 DNA follows: TGCAGCGTTGAAGGCGGGGGGGCCTCGGAGACCCAGTACTTC. Translated: CSVEGGGASETQYF. The gene calls are TRBV29-1 and TRBJ2-5, with 9 positions matching TRBD2. Germline values: CDR1 SQVTM, CDR2 ANQGSEA. The CDR3 has 14 residues. The V gene end was trimmed by 1 base and the J gene end by 5 bases; junction bases not matched to a gene: 5.

The sample holds a few counts of this clonotype. CDR3 DNA: TGTGCCAGCAGTTTTGAGGGCTTATACAATGAGCAGTTCTTC. Translating gives CASSFEGLYNEQFF. The chain carries TRBV12-3 or TRBV12-4 and TRBJ2-1, with a weak D call TRBD2 (5 bases). Trimming removed 3 bases at V and 4 bases at J, with 10 bases between. This CDR3 spans 14 amino acids.

The chain employs TRBV5-6 and TRBJ1-2, with 9 bases aligning to TRBD1. This CDR3 spans 15 amino acids. CDR1 and CDR2 from the germline V gene are SGHDT and YYEEEE. The trim removed 5 bases at V and 4 bases at J, leaving 9 bases unmatched. CDR3 bases: TGTGCCAGCAGATTAGGACAGGGGAACACCTATGGCTACACCTTC. As protein: CASRLGQGNTYGYTF. Together with reference TRBV5-6 and TRBJ1-2, the CDR3 gives the full variable domain: DAGVTQSPTHLIKTRGQQVTLRCSPKSGHDTVSWYQQALGQGPQFIFQYYEEEERQRGNFPDRFSGHQFPNYSSELNVNALLLGDSALYLCASRLGQGNTYGYTFGSGTRLTVV.

This clonotype was found many times. The chain is built from TRBV3-1 and TRBJ2-1; 10 bases are shared with TRBD2. Germline V gene sequence: CDR1 LGHDT, CDR2 YNNKEL (reference sequence). The junction had 5 bases not matched to a gene; V was cut back by 0 bases and J by 9 bases. The CDR3 is made up of 15 amino acids. CDR3 coding DNA: TGTGCCAGCAGCCAAGATCTAGGGACTAGCGCTGAGCAGTTCTTC. Amino acid sequence: CASSQDLGTSAEQFF.

Many counts were recorded for this clonotype. This chain joins TRBV7-9 and TRBJ1-2; D possibly corresponds to TRBD1 (6 bases). Germline CDR1 and CDR2: SEHNR and FQNEAQ (reference sequence). V lost 1 base to trimming and J lost 6 bases, with 12 bases between them. There are 14 residues in the CDR3. CDR3 in DNA: TGTGCCAGCAGCTTAGGGAGGACAGCTGATGGCTACACCTTC. Translation gives CASSLGRTADGYTF.

In this sample, this clonotype turned up a few times. This chain connects TRBV7-9 to TRBJ2-7; D call uncertain. Trimming pared 5 bases from V and 6 bases from J, leaving 11 bases between. The germline CDR1 and CDR2 sequences are SEHNR and FQNEAQ (reference sequence). The CDR3 contains 12 residues. CDR3 in DNA: TGTGCCAGCAGCCCCTCCTTCCGCGAGCAGTACTTC. This sequence encodes CASSPSFREQYF.

The chain employs TRBV2 and TRBJ2-3, with 9 bases that match TRBD2. V gave up 7 bases and J gave up 4 bases; unmatched junction bases: 9. Looked up from germline, CDR1 is SNHLY and CDR2 is FYNNEI. The CDR3 has 15 amino acids. The CDR3 sequence: CASIVGAGGPDTQYF. The CDR3 DNA reads TGTGCCAGCATCGTTGGAGCGGGGGGACCAGATACGCAGTATTTT.

The J gene is TRBJ1-6, the V gene TRBV19; 7 bases fit TRBD1. Germline loops: CDR1 LNHDA, CDR2 SQIVND (reference sequence). V shed 4 bases, J shed 7 bases, and the junction held 7 bases outside the gene matches. The CDR3 is 15 residues long. The DNA for the CDR3 is TGTGCCAGTAGTACCGTACAGGGGCCAAATTCACCCCTCCACTTT. Amino acid sequence: CASSTVQGPNSPLHF. Full variable domain (missing parts from reference TRBV19 and TRBJ1-6): DGGITQSPKYLFRKEGQNVTLSCEQNLNHDAMYWYRQDPGQGLRLIYYSQIVNDFQKGDIAEGYSVSREKKESFPLTVTSAQKNPTAFYLCASSTVQGPNSPLHFGNGTRLTVT.

The chain employs TRBV7-3 and TRBJ2-2, with 7 bases lining up with TRBD1. The CDR3 extends over 16 amino acids. Germline-derived CDR1 and CDR2 are SGHTA and FQGTGA. V lost 5 bases and J lost 4; bases outside the gene matches: 10. CDR3 coding DNA: TGTGCCAGCAGCACAGCTCGACAGGGTAGCACCGGGGAGCTGTTTTTT. It encodes CASSTARQGSTGELFF.

The sample holds many counts of this clonotype. This chain links TRBV2 with TRBJ1-5, with 7 bases fitting TRBD1. After removal of 5 bases from V and 0 bases from J, the junction contained 4 bases not matched to a gene. Germline lookup yields CDR1 SNHLY and CDR2 FYNNEI. The CDR3 consists of 15 residues. The CDR3 region is CASSIQGFSNQPQHF. The CDR3 DNA follows: TGTGCCAGCAGTATACAGGGGTTTAGCAATCAGCCCCAGCATTTT.